This TCR beta chain was sequenced for a study of T-cell memory formation after mild COVID-19. Overall study context: Largely donor-specific sequence clusters came from a couple of donors.

The CDR3 contains 14 residues. Germline V lookup: CDR1 KGHDR, CDR2 SFDVKD. V lost 3 bases to trimming and J lost 2 bases, with 9 bases between them. The count of this clonotype is one. TCRdb re-called the 5' RACE reads with MiXCR, one entry per CDR3 protein. Found here are about 620,000 distinct CDR3 sequences, approximately 18% of them singletons; the top ten hold around 12%. The chain is built from TRBV24-1 and TRBJ1-2; D ambiguous. This clonotype was sampled from an adult woman who had mild COVID-19 (a few samples of this study predate the infection). Cell type and time point are not known. Material: PBMCs or a T cell subset sorted from them (not recorded which). The CDR3 DNA reads as TGTGCCACCAGTGATAATTGGGAGAACTATGGCTACACCTTC. Its translation is CATSDNWENYGYTF.